The sequence of this T cell receptor (beta chain) was determined in a study of cytotoxic CD8 clonotypes in ibrutinib-treated CLL. On the study more broadly: Across the patients, some ten were relapsed/refractory, roughly 14 treatment-naive and fewer than 18 IGHV unmutated. Samples averaged roughly 280,000 productive templates and 90,000 to 100,000 productive rearrangements. General study points: Baseline clonality exceeded age-matched healthy donors and tracked circulating CD8+ T-cell counts. Clonality went up at the time of ibrutinib response, stayed stable in sustained remission, and later dropped back toward its baseline level at progression.

The V and J ends lost 5 bases and 8 bases respectively, with 21 bases between them. The CDR3 loop spans 16 amino acids. Per germline, CDR1 SNHLY and CDR2 FYNNEI. This clone was found once. The antigen is unknown. The method was immunoSEQ multiplex PCR; TCRdb's version includes in-frame clones alone and lacks a portion of them. The table has around 41,000 clones, 60% to 75% seen once. This specimen consisted of PBMCs, obtained at disease progression, from a patient treated with ibrutinib. This TCR was recovered from a human donor with chronic lymphocytic leukemia. V is TRBV2 and J is TRBJ1-4; D is uncertain. CDR3 loop: CASSPREYFPGEKLFF. The CDR3 coding sequence is TGTGCCAGCAGTCCTCGGGAATACTTTCCCGGAGAAAAACTGTTTTTT.